Shown below are 2 T cell receptor beta chains from a single sample sequenced in a study of cytomegalovirus exposure and HLA in healthy donors. Measured with immunoSEQ multiplex PCR; TCRdb has only the in-frame clones, and not every one. The table has about 74,000 clones, approximately 95% seen once; the top ten hold around 1.5%. The sample comprised PBMCs. The receptor source for this set is a man aged 18 to 29 in good health and CMV-seropositive.

This clone was counted once. The chain couples TRBV28 to TRBJ1-1; no definite D call. From germline, CDR1 is MDHEN and CDR2 SYDVKM. V lost 8 bases to trimming and J lost 1 base, with 11 bases between them. The CDR3 runs 13 residues. The CDR3 DNA reads as TGTGCCAGCTTGCGGGCTGGGAACACTGAAGCTTTCTTT. Translated, it gives CASLRAGNTEAFF.

This chain uses TRBV6-5 with TRBJ2-7; 7 positions match TRBD1. The CDR3 spans 15 residues. The germline gives CDR1 MNHEY, CDR2 SVGAGI. The junction had 8 bases not matched to a gene; V was cut back by 4 bases and J by 2 bases. CDR3 region: CASSSAGTDTYEQYF. The CDR3 DNA is TGTGCCAGCAGTTCTGCCGGGACAGATACCTACGAGCAGTACTTC.